Below, one T cell receptor (beta chain) is given with its context. Its antigen remains unidentified. The source of the sample is a study of siplizumab effects on memory and regulatory T cells. Findings and caveats of the study: Naive or memory phenotype assignment was not possible for roughly 75-95% of proliferating CD4+ or CD8+ clones.

J gave up 4 bases and V 5 bases, and 2 bases lay outside the gene matches. Germline V CDR1 and CDR2: LNHDA, SQIVND (reference sequence). The CDR3 length is 14 residues. Method: immunoSEQ multiplex PCR; TCRdb's copy keeps in-frame clones and lacks some. The sample lists tens of thousands of clones; around 97% were seen once. This receptor was taken from a human donor in good health. Sequencing input: naive CD4+ T cells sorted from blood. J is TRBJ2-5 and V is TRBV19; 12 nucleotides agree with TRBD2. CDR3 sequence (DNA): TGTGCCAGTAGTGTACTAGCGGGAGGAGAGACCCAGTACTTC. The encoded protein is CASSVLAGGETQYF.